The 32 T cell receptor beta chains below were found in one sample sequenced in a study of cytomegalovirus exposure and HLA in healthy donors. 13 Jbeta primers and 60 Vbeta primers were used for the PCR. Repertoires were generated with immunoSEQ multiplex PCR, while TCRdb's copy carries only in-frame clones and drops some. The sample holds more than 85,000 clones, around four fifths seen once. Sequenced sample: PBMCs. These receptors were taken from a man under 40 in good health and CMV-seropositive.

The V call is TRBV7-8, the J call TRBJ1-1; D gene uncertain. Trimming pared 0 bases from V and 7 bases from J, leaving 12 bases between. The CDR3 has 14 amino acids. CDR1 SGHVS and CDR2 FQNEAQ come from the germline V gene. The CDR3 is CASSLAEALNEAFF. CDR3 coding DNA: TGTGCCAGCAGCTTAGCGGAGGCCTTAAATGAAGCTTTCTTT.

The V and J genes are TRBV19 and TRBJ1-2; the D gene is possibly TRBD1 (6 bases). The germline V gene encodes CDR1 LNHDA and CDR2 SQIVND (reference sequence). V lost 3 bases, J lost 6 bases, and 20 bases lay in between. The CDR3 length is 16 residues. The CDR3 here is CASSMGPSGRGDGYTF. The DNA of the CDR3 is TGTGCCAGTAGTATGGGTCCTTCGGGCAGGGGCGATGGCTACACCTTC. The full variable domain, completed using reference TRBV19 and TRBJ1-2, is DGGITQSPKYLFRKEGQNVTLSCEQNLNHDAMYWYRQDPGQGLRLIYYSQIVNDFQKGDIAEGYSVSREKKESFPLTVTSAQKNPTAFYLCASSMGPSGRGDGYTFGSGTRLTVV.

The V and J genes are TRBV13 and TRBJ1-1, with TRBD1 identical over 9 bases. The CDR3 is 17 amino acids. CDR1 and CDR2 (germline): PRHDT, FYEKMQ (reference sequence). V shed 4 bases and J 3 bases; nucleotides not matched to a gene: 12. For the CDR3, the DNA is TGTGCCAGCAGCTCAGAACCCGGACAGGGGTATTACACTGAAGCTTTCTTT. This codes for CASSSEPGQGYYTEAFF.

The chain couples TRBV7-9 to TRBJ1-1, with D possibly TRBD1 on 5 matching bases. CDR1 is SEHNR and CDR2 is FQNEAQ in the germline V gene (reference sequence). Deletions cut 3 bases from V and 4 bases from J, with 21 bases between. The CDR3 extends over 17 amino acids. The CDR3 nucleotides read TGTGCCAGCAGCTTGGGGCGGCGACTCACTCAGGGCACTGAAGCTTTCTTT. Encoded protein: CASSLGRRLTQGTEAFF.

The chain links TRBV7-6 to TRBJ2-5, with TRBD1 as a possible D gene (7 bases). The J call may be faulty, since TRBJ2-7 better matches the DNA end. Germline assignment: CDR1 SGHVS and CDR2 FNYEAQ. The CDR3 covers 15 residues. The CDR3 spells CASSLAQGGLYEQYF. In DNA, the CDR3 is TGTGCCAGCAGCTTAGCGCAGGGGGGACTCTACGAGCAGTACTTC.

The chain uses TRBV30 and TRBJ1-1, with D unresolved. V lost 0 bases to trimming and J lost 1 base, with 12 bases between them. Germline-derived CDR1 and CDR2 are GTSNPN and SVGIG (reference sequence). This CDR3 has 15 residues. In DNA form, the CDR3 reads TGTGCCTGGAGTGTGAATTGGGCCCCGAACACTGAAGCTTTCTTT. Encoded protein: CAWSVNWAPNTEAFF. The variable domain in full, with the rest retrieved from reference TRBV30 and TRBJ1-1, is SQTIHQWPATLVQPVGSPLSLECTVEGTSNPNLYWYRQAAGRGLQLLFYSVGIGQISSEVPQNLSASRPQDRQFILSSKKLLLSDSGFYLCAWSVNWAPNTEAFFGQGTRLTVV.

V and J are TRBV11-2 and TRBJ1-2; the match to TRBD1 covers 9 bases. CDR1 is SGHAT and CDR2 is FQNNGV in the germline V gene. With V trimmed by 4 bases and J by 2 bases, 2 bases remained unmatched. CDR3 length equals 14 residues. The CDR3 here is CASSSGQGNYGYTF. CDR3 DNA sequence: TGTGCCAGCAGCTCCGGACAGGGGAACTATGGCTACACCTTC.

The chain employs TRBV25-1 and TRBJ2-7; 7 nucleotides match TRBD1. The CDR3 totals 14 residues. The V gene's germline CDR1 is MGHDK and CDR2 SYGVNS. The J segment lost 11 bases and the V segment lost 2 bases, leaving 12 bases of the junction unmatched. The CDR3 protein is CASSETALKGGKYF. The CDR3 region has the DNA TGTGCCAGCAGTGAAACAGCTCTCAAAGGGGGCAAGTACTTC.

V and J are TRBV30 and TRBJ2-5; D is unresolved. The germline V gene has CDR1 GTSNPN and CDR2 SVGIG (reference sequence). The CDR3 has 13 residues. V was pared by 2 bases and J by 1 base, with 8 bases between. The CDR3 sequence is CAWSSRTQETQYF. CDR3 nucleotide sequence: TGTGCCTGGAGTAGCCGCACCCAAGAGACCCAGTACTTC.

The CDR3 here is CASSLDAGRSNYGYTF. The CDR3, as DNA: TGTGCCAGCAGCTTAGATGCTGGGAGGAGTAACTATGGCTACACCTTC. This rearrangement joins TRBV7-2 to TRBJ1-2; no firm D call. The V end was cut by 1 base, the J end by 1 base, with 13 bases between. The V gene's germline CDR1 is SGHTA and CDR2 FQGNSA. The length of the CDR3 is 16 residues.

This clone was detected only a few times. This rearrangement joins TRBV4-1 to TRBJ1-2, with TRBD1 as a possible D gene (6 bases). V gave up 0 bases and J gave up 4 bases, with 6 bases separating them. The germline V gene encodes CDR1 MGHRA and CDR2 YSYEKL. CDR3 size: 13 residues. The CDR3 protein is CASSQEDSYGYTF. The CDR3 nucleotides are TGCGCCAGCAGCCAAGAGGACAGCTATGGCTACACCTTC.

V gene TRBV7-9 combines with J gene TRBJ2-2; 8 bases line up with TRBD1. The CDR3 covers 16 residues. The germline V gene encodes CDR1 SEHNR and CDR2 FQNEAQ (reference sequence). The V gene end was trimmed by 0 bases and the J gene end by 4 bases; junction bases not matched to a gene: 4. The CDR3: CASSLAGQVFTGELFF. The DNA of the CDR3 is TGTGCCAGCAGCTTAGCGGGACAGGTCTTCACCGGGGAGCTGTTTTTT.

This chain's CDR3 is CASSVHRGPYEQYF. Here the CDR3 DNA reads TGTGCCAGCAGCGTCCACAGGGGACCCTACGAGCAGTACTTC. The chain links TRBV9 to TRBJ2-7; 7 bases align to TRBD1. J lost 2 bases, V lost 2 bases, and 4 bases had no gene match. This CDR3 is built from 14 residues. The germline V gene encodes CDR1 SGDLS and CDR2 YYNGEE.

The V call is TRBV9, the J call TRBJ2-1; 7 nucleotides align to TRBD1. Germline loops: CDR1 SGDLS, CDR2 YYNGEE. This CDR3 contains 16 residues. Trimming took 4 bases from V and 0 from J; bases not matched to a gene: 7. The CDR3 region is CASSTGQASSYNEQFF. The CDR3 nucleotides read TGTGCCAGCAGCACAGGACAGGCGAGCTCCTACAATGAGCAGTTCTTC. The full variable domain, its missing parts supplied by reference TRBV9 and TRBJ2-1, is DSGVTQTPKHLITATGQRVTLRCSPRSGDLSVYWYQQSLDQGLQFLIQYYNGEERAKGNILERFSAQQFPDLHSELNLSSLELGDSALYFCASSTGQASSYNEQFFGPGTRLTVL.

The chain couples TRBV11-1 to TRBJ2-3; 9 nucleotides agree with TRBD2. Trimming cost V 1 base and J 5 bases; bases outside gene matches: 7. CDR1 SGHAT and CDR2 FQDESV come from the germline V gene (reference sequence). This CDR3 region has 16 residues. CDR3: CASSLVEGLAVDTQYF. The CDR3 region has the DNA TGTGCCAGCAGCTTAGTAGAGGGACTAGCAGTAGATACGCAGTATTTT.

The chain couples TRBV4-2 to TRBJ2-5, with 14 positions matching TRBD2. This CDR3 is built from 17 residues. V lost 1 base to trimming and J lost 1 base; unmatched junction nucleotides: 2. Germline V gene data show CDR1 as LGHNA and CDR2 as YNFKEQ. CDR3 DNA sequence: TGTGCCAGCAGCCAAGGGGGGACTAGCGGGGGCCAAGAGACCCAGTACTTC. As protein: CASSQGGTSGGQETQYF.

The chain has TRBV2 and TRBJ2-7, with D possibly matching TRBD1 (5 bases). Germline V gene data show CDR1 as SNHLY and CDR2 as FYNNEI. This CDR3 is built from 14 residues. V lost 4 bases and J 6 bases, leaving 16 bases between the germline ends. In nucleotides, the CDR3 is TGTGCCAGCAGTGCCGACAGTCTGCCTCGCGAGCAGTACTTC. It codes for CASSADSLPREQYF.

The chain recombines TRBV4-3 with TRBJ2-7, with TRBD1 matching 8 bases. This CDR3 is built from 15 residues. V lost 0 bases, J lost 3 bases, and 4 bases stayed unmatched. Germline CDR1 and CDR2: LGHNA and YSLEER. The CDR3 protein is CASSQDRTGFYEQYF. The CDR3, as DNA: TGCGCCAGCAGCCAAGATCGGACAGGGTTCTACGAGCAGTACTTC.

This clone was seen a few times. The chain couples TRBV6-5 to TRBJ1-1; unclear D gene. This CDR3 has 14 residues. CDR1 is MNHEY and CDR2 is SVGAGI in the germline V gene. The germline V and J ends were trimmed by 4 bases and 8 bases, with 17 bases remaining between them. The CDR3 DNA sequence: TGTGCCAGCAGTTTTCGGGAGGGCCTCCAAGAAGCTTTCTTT. It is translated as CASSFREGLQEAFF.

This clone was recorded a few times. The gene calls are TRBV30 and TRBJ2-7, with TRBD1 as a possible D gene (5 bases). The germline V gene has CDR1 GTSNPN and CDR2 SVGIG (reference sequence). The V end lost 2 bases, the J end lost 7 bases, and 12 bases lay between the germline ends. The CDR3 runs to 12 residues. Written as DNA, the CDR3 is TGTGCCTGGAGTACCGGACACAATGAGCAGTACTTC. This translates into CAWSTGHNEQYF.

This clone showed up many times. V is TRBV7-9 and J is TRBJ2-3, with D tentatively TRBD2 (6 bases). Germline V gene lookup returns CDR1 SEHNR and CDR2 FQNEAQ (reference sequence). This CDR3 comprises 15 residues. V lost 5 bases to trimming and J lost 8 bases, with 20 bases between them. CDR3 DNA: TGTGCCAGCAGCCCATCTGGGGGGACCCACCCTACGCAGTATTTT. Protein: CASSPSGGTHPTQYF.

The chain is built from TRBV5-6 and TRBJ2-3; 12 bases map to TRBD2. Germline V lookup: CDR1 SGHDT, CDR2 YYEEEE. CDR3 length equals 15 residues. V was clipped by 6 bases and J by 4 bases; unmatched bases: 6. The CDR3 region has the DNA TGTGCCAGCATCCGACTAGCGGGGGAATCAGATACGCAGTATTTT. Encoded protein: CASIRLAGESDTQYF.

This chain uses TRBV11-2 with TRBJ2-5; D is uncertain. The CDR3 has 11 amino acids. Trimming shortened V by 6 bases and J by 5 bases, and 7 bases separated the two germline ends. Germline CDR1 SGHAT, CDR2 FQNNGV. The CDR3 is CASRSVETQYF. CDR3 coding DNA: TGTGCCAGCAGATCAGTGGAGACCCAGTACTTC. Using reference TRBV11-2 and TRBJ2-5 for the parts outside the CDR3, the full variable domain is EAGVAQSPRYKIIEKRQSVAFWCNPISGHATLYWYQQILGQGPKLLIQFQNNGVVDDSQLPKDRFSAERLKGVDSTLKIQPAKLEDSAVYLCASRSVETQYFGPGTRLLVL.

The chain is built from TRBV25-1 and TRBJ1-2; 7 bases fit TRBD1. Trimming at V came to 3 bases and at J to 5 bases, leaving 6 bases not matched to a gene. In germline, CDR1 is MGHDK, CDR2 SYGVNS. There are 14 residues in the CDR3. CDR3 in DNA: TGTGCCAGCAGTGATTTGGACAGGTCATATGGCTACACCTTC. It translates to CASSDLDRSYGYTF.

Note on this clone: The germline gene is not matched at one end of the junction; a read error may be the cause. V is TRBV18 and J is TRBJ2-5, with 7 positions matching TRBD1. Per germline, CDR1 KGHSH and CDR2 LQKENI. The CDR3 runs 15 residues. The CDR3, as DNA: TGTGCCAGCTCGCCACCCCGACAGGGTGGGGAGACCCAGTACTTC. Its protein product is CASSPPRQGGETQYF.

About this clone itself: One end of the junction fails to match germline, which may point to a read error. The same CDR3 arises from other DNA sequences in this sample as well. This chain joins TRBV19 and TRBJ1-6; perhaps TRBD1 as D (5 bases). CDR1 is LNHDA, CDR2 SQIVND, per germline (reference sequence). CDR3 length equals 16 residues. In DNA form, the CDR3 reads TGTGCCAGTAGTTCACCTACAGGTAAAGTTAATTCCCCCCTCCACTTT. Translation gives CASSSPTGKVNSPLHF.

The V gene is TRBV5-8, the J gene TRBJ2-7, with TRBD2 matching 7 bases. Germline V CDR1 and CDR2: SGHTS, YDEGEE. V shed 0 bases, J shed 4 bases, and the junction held 7 bases outside the gene matches. The CDR3 sequence is 15 residues long. The CDR3 coding sequence is TGTGCCAGCAGCTTGGCCGGGGGGTACCTGTACGAGCAGTACTTC. It is translated as CASSLAGGYLYEQYF.

The chain is built from TRBV5-1 and TRBJ1-1; D gene unclear. The germline V and J ends were trimmed by 2 bases and 1 base, with 12 bases remaining between them. The germline CDR1 and CDR2 sequences are SGHRS and YFSETQ. CDR3 length: 15 residues. CDR3 residues: CASSFEEGRNTEAFF. CDR3 nucleotides: TGCGCCAGCAGCTTCGAGGAGGGCCGGAACACTGAAGCTTTCTTT. Variable domain in full (rest from reference TRBV5-1 and TRBJ1-1): KAGVTQTPRYLIKTRGQQVTLSCSPISGHRSVSWYQQTPGQGLQFLFEYFSETQRNKGNFPGRFSGRQFSNSRSEMNVSTLELGDSALYLCASSFEEGRNTEAFFGQGTRLTVV.

V and J are TRBV19 and TRBJ1-1, with D perhaps matching TRBD1 (5 bases). The CDR3 sequence is 14 residues long. The germline V gene encodes CDR1 LNHDA and CDR2 SQIVND (reference sequence). V shed 4 bases and J shed 7 bases, with 16 bases lying between them. The CDR3 region has the DNA TGTGCCAGTAGTAAAGGAAGGGACGGGAGTGAAGCTTTCTTT. Encoded protein: CASSKGRDGSEAFF.

The chain links TRBV14 to TRBJ2-7, with a tentative D call TRBD1 (6 bases). In germline, CDR1 is SGHDN, CDR2 FVKESK. This CDR3 comprises 15 residues. The V gene lost 1 base and the J gene lost 0 bases, with 10 bases spanning the gap. The chain's CDR3 is CASSQVTGSSYEQYF. The CDR3 bases are TGTGCCAGCAGCCAAGTAACAGGGAGCTCCTACGAGCAGTACTTC.

In this sample, this clone turned up a few times. The chain is built from TRBV5-6 and TRBJ2-6, with D perhaps TRBD1 (6 bases). The V and J ends lost 3 bases and 8 bases respectively, with 27 bases between them. Per germline, CDR1 SGHDT and CDR2 YYEEEE. There are 19 residues in the CDR3. CDR3 sequence (DNA): TGTGCCAGCAGCTCCCGCTACAAGACAGGATTGAACCCAACCAACGTCCTGACTTTC. Protein sequence: CASSSRYKTGLNPTNVLTF.

V usage is TRBV4-3 and J usage is TRBJ2-2; D remains ambiguous. This CDR3 contains 14 residues. Trimming took off 4 bases at V and 4 bases at J, with 10 bases between the two ends. CDR1 and CDR2 (germline): LGHNA, YSLEER. Here the CDR3 DNA reads TGCGCCAGCAGCCGACAACGGCGCACCGGGGAGCTGTTTTTT. This sequence encodes CASSRQRRTGELFF.